Reported below is one T cell receptor beta chain. What it recognizes is unknown. TCRdb used MiXCR to reprocess the RACE reads, holding one entry per CDR3 protein. The sample records approximately 160,000 distinct CDR3 sequences, around a quarter being singletons. This sample was taken from a study of human T cells and chemical hapten exposure. Study as a whole: Upper back patch tests used 0.01% DPC, scored after 6 days.

Findings and caveats of the study: Counts of TCRs above 1 in 1000 frequency stayed unchanged with DPC sensitization.

Time point denoted: patch test 3, about 24 weeks after DPC sensitization. Treatment described: therapeutic diphenylcyclopropenone sensitization with weekly scalp DPC. The TCR sequence derives from a woman aged 18-30 years with alopecia areata. Some clones in this sample may be carry-over from other donors' samples. Sequencing was performed on whole blood, taken in connection with sensitization to the hapten diphenylcyclopropenone (DPC).

In DNA, the CDR3 is TGTGCCAGCAGGTTAGCCGGGACAGGCAACAATGAGCAGTTCTTC. This sequence encodes CASRLAGTGNNEQFF. The chain is built from TRBV6-6 and TRBJ2-1; 8 nucleotides align to TRBD1. The V segment lost 6 bases and the J segment 5 bases; nucleotides outside the gene matches: 9. CDR3 length equals 15 residues. Germline lookup yields CDR1 MNHNY and CDR2 SVGAGI (reference sequence).